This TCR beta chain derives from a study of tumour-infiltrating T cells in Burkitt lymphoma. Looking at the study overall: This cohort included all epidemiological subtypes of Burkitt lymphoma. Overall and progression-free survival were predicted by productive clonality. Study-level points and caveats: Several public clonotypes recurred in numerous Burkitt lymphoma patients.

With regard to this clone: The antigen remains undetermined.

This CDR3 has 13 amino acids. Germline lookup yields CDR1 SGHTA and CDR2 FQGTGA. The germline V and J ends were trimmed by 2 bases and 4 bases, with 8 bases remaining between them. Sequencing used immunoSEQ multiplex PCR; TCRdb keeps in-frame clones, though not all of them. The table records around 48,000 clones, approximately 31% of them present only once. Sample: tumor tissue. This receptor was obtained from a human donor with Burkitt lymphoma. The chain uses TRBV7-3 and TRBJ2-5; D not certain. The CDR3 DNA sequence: TGTGCCAGCAGCTTAGGTAGCCGAGAGACCCAGTACTTC. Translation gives CASSLGSRETQYF. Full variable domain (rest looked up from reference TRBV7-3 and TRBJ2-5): GAGVSQTPSNKVTEKGKYVELRCDPISGHTALYWYRQSLGQGPEFLIYFQGTGAADDSGLPNDRFFAVRPEGSVSTLKIQRTERGDSAVYLCASSLGSRETQYFGPGTRLLVL.